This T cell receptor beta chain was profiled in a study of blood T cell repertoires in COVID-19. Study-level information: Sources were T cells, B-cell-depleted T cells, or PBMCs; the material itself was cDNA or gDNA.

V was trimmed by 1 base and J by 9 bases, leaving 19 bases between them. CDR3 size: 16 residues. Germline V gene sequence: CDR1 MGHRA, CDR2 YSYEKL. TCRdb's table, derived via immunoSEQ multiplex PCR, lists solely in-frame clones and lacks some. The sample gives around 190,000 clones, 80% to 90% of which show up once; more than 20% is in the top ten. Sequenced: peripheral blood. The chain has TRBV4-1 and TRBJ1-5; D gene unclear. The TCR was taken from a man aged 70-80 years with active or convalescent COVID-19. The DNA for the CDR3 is TGCGCCAGCAGCCAAGTTGGTTTACTACGGGTGGGGCCCCAGCATTTT. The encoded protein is CASSQVGLLRVGPQHF.